This T cell receptor beta chain was sequenced in a study of CD8 T cells in Susac syndrome. Study-wide results and caveats: Acknowledgment was made by the study that its TCR sequencing and HLA analysis involved a relatively small number of individuals.

CDR3 length: 16 amino acids. The germline V gene encodes CDR1 SGHRS and CDR2 YFSETQ. The trim removed 4 bases at V and 5 bases at J, leaving 15 bases unmatched. The authors reverse transcribed roughly 0.5 to 1 ug RNA with random hexamers. One entry per CDR3 protein, called by TCRdb with MiXCR from the immunoSEQ multiplex PCR reads. The table records roughly 300,000 distinct CDR3 sequences, roughly 81% of them present only once. For this clonotype: What it recognizes is unknown.

The chain joins TRBV5-1 to TRBJ2-7, with TRBD1 matching over 7 bases. The sequence was obtained from a human donor with multiple sclerosis. Sequencing was done on a sample of CD8+ T cells from PBMCs. The CDR3 region is CASSPRDSGQLHEQYF. CDR3 sequence (DNA): TGCGCCAGCAGCCCGAGGGATTCGGGACAGCTCCACGAGCAGTACTTC.